The clone carrying this TCR beta chain was picked up a small number of times. This sample is part of a study of T cells after yellow fever vaccination. TCRdb redid the calling of the 5' RACE reads with MiXCR, one entry per CDR3 protein. Here the sample spans some 300,000 distinct CDR3 sequences, 8.5% to 10% being singletons. Sequenced here: CD4+ T cells sorted from PBMCs, sampled 5 days after the yellow fever booster vaccination. The TCR originated in a man aged 18 to 29 who received the YFV17D yellow fever vaccine.

DNA for the CDR3: TGCAGTGTAAGGACAGGGCCTTACGAGCAGTACGTC. It codes for CSVRTGPYEQYV. This sequence joins TRBV20-1 and TRBJ2-7; 8 bases match TRBD1. CDR1 is DFQATT and CDR2 is SNEGSKA in the germline V gene (reference sequence). With V trimmed by 7 bases and J by 4 bases, 6 bases remained unmatched. The CDR3 is 12 residues long.